The source of this TCR beta chain is a study of shared clonotypes between healthy human individuals. Study-wide findings and caveats: Clonotype sharing among donors was expected to depend on sequencing depth.

On this clone itself: Its specificity is unknown.

The protocol was immunoSEQ multiplex PCR, while the TCRdb copy is restricted to in-frame clones and leaves out a portion. The data hold 2,500,000 or so clones, with just under 95% observed a single time. The sample comprised naive CD4+ T cells from PBMCs. Subset meaning: CD45RA+ positively selected. This TCR was sampled from a man aged 18 to 35 in good health. Some clones in this sample may be carry-over from other donors' samples.

The CDR3 here is CASSLSIGRAGTGELFF. The CDR3 DNA is TGTGCCAGCAGCTTATCCATCGGGAGGGCAGGAACCGGGGAGCTGTTTTTT. This chain connects TRBV11-2 to TRBJ2-2, with 8 nucleotides matching TRBD2. Germline CDR1 and CDR2: SGHAT and FQNNGV. The CDR3 is made up of 17 amino acids. After removal of 2 bases from V and 5 bases from J, the junction contained 10 bases not matched to a gene. Full variable domain (remainder filled in from reference TRBV11-2 and TRBJ2-2): EAGVAQSPRYKIIEKRQSVAFWCNPISGHATLYWYQQILGQGPKLLIQFQNNGVVDDSQLPKDRFSAERLKGVDSTLKIQPAKLEDSAVYLCASSLSIGRAGTGELFFGEGSRLTVL.